The 20 T cell receptor beta chains given below trace back to one sample, sequenced in a study of blood T cell repertoires in COVID-19. The method was immunoSEQ multiplex PCR; TCRdb's version includes in-frame clones alone and lacks a portion of them. The data show more than 300,000 clones, about 89% seen once. Sequenced sample: peripheral blood. These receptors originate from a woman aged 45-59 years with COVID-19, enrolled during active disease.

V gene TRBV5-8 combines with J gene TRBJ1-5, with D possibly being TRBD1 (6 bases). The germline V gene has CDR1 SGHTS and CDR2 YDEGEE. This CDR3 contains 17 residues. Trimming stripped 1 base from V and 2 bases from J, with 16 bases between. Here the CDR3 DNA reads TGTGCCAGCAGCTTGAGAAGTGGGACAAGGCGCAATCAGCCCCAGCATTTT. This gives the protein CASSLRSGTRRNQPQHF. The variable domain in full, with the rest retrieved from reference TRBV5-8 and TRBJ1-5, is EAGVTQSPTHLIKTRGQQATLRCSPISGHTSVYWYQQALGLGLQFLLWYDEGEERNRGNFPPRFSGRQFPNYSSELNVNALELEDSALYLCASSLRSGTRRNQPQHFGDGTRLSIL.

The genes are TRBV28 and TRBJ2-3, with D possibly being TRBD2 (5 bases). CDR1 is MDHEN, CDR2 SYDVKM, per germline. This CDR3 contains 16 residues. V was pared by 6 bases and J by 3 bases, with 19 bases between. The CDR3 protein is CASSPIVLRGTDTQYF. The CDR3 nucleotides read TGTGCCAGCAGCCCAATCGTTCTCCGGGGTACAGATACGCAGTATTTT.

This chain links TRBV6-5 with TRBJ1-1, with 8 bases fitting TRBD1. CDR1 is MNHEY, CDR2 SVGAGI, per germline. This CDR3 has 13 residues. The V segment lost 5 bases and the J segment 7 bases; nucleotides outside the gene matches: 6. CDR3 residues: CASSIGQGGEAFF. The CDR3 nucleotides read TGTGCCAGCAGTATCGGACAGGGAGGTGAAGCTTTCTTT.

This chain connects TRBV29-1 to TRBJ1-1; TRBD1 might be the D (6 bases). The CDR3 has 13 amino acids. The germline V gene has CDR1 SQVTM and CDR2 ANQGSEA. The V end was cut by 0 bases, the J end by 4 bases, with 9 bases between. The CDR3 DNA reads as TGCAGCGTTGAAGACTCCAGGGGCACTGAAGCTTTCTTT. This gives the protein CSVEDSRGTEAFF. Full variable domain (missing parts from reference TRBV29-1 and TRBJ1-1): SAVISQKPSRDICQRGTSLTIQCQVDSQVTMMFWYRQQPGQSLTLIATANQGSEATYESGFVIDKFPISRPNLTFSTLTVSNMSPEDSSIYLCSVEDSRGTEAFFGQGTRLTVV.

V and J are TRBV27 and TRBJ2-7; TRBD2 aligns across 10 bases. Germline V gene data show CDR1 as MNHEY and CDR2 as SMNVEV (reference sequence). The CDR3 is 17 amino acids. Trimming took 6 bases from V and 5 from J; bases not matched to a gene: 16. The chain's CDR3 is CASSSQRALAGNHEQYF. As DNA, the CDR3 is TGTGCCAGCAGCTCTCAGAGGGCACTAGCGGGAAACCACGAGCAGTACTTC.

J is TRBJ2-3 and V is TRBV5-1, with 8 bases fitting TRBD2. CDR3 size: 18 residues. From germline, CDR1 is SGHRS and CDR2 YFSETQ. V lost 1 base and J lost 3; bases outside the gene matches: 13. This CDR3 is CASSLTALGAGGTDTQYF. Here the CDR3 DNA reads TGCGCCAGCAGCTTGACCGCATTGGGTGCGGGAGGTACAGATACGCAGTATTTT.

This sequence joins TRBV10-3 and TRBJ2-7; perhaps TRBD2 as D (5 bases). Deletions cut 2 bases from V and 5 bases from J, with 13 bases between. This CDR3 is built from 14 residues. CDR1 ENHRY and CDR2 SYGVKD come from the germline V gene. The DNA of the CDR3 is TGTGCCATCAGTGAGGCGGGTCTTGGCGACGAGCAGTACTTC. Amino acids: CAISEAGLGDEQYF.

This clone was detected ten times or more. The chain couples TRBV11-3 to TRBJ2-7; 7 positions match TRBD1. The germline CDR1 and CDR2 sequences are SGHNT and YENEEA. The CDR3 consists of 14 residues. The junction had 5 bases not matched to a gene; V was cut back by 4 bases and J by 2 bases. The DNA of the CDR3 is TGTGCCAGCAGCTCCCGACAGGGACCCTACGAGCAGTACTTC. It yields the protein CASSSRQGPYEQYF.

Only a few counts were recorded for this clone. V and J are TRBV19 and TRBJ1-5; no clear D gene. The V end lost 7 bases, the J end lost 11 bases, and 15 bases lay between the germline ends. The CDR3 contains 12 residues. Germline V gene lookup returns CDR1 LNHDA and CDR2 SQIVND (reference sequence). As DNA, the CDR3 is TGTGCCAGTAAGTTAGAGGGAACGGCCCAGCATTTT. Protein product: CASKLEGTAQHF. Combining the CDR3 with reference TRBV19 and TRBJ1-5 gives the whole variable domain DGGITQSPKYLFRKEGQNVTLSCEQNLNHDAMYWYRQDPGQGLRLIYYSQIVNDFQKGDIAEGYSVSREKKESFPLTVTSAQKNPTAFYLCASKLEGTAQHFGDGTRLSIL.

The chain couples TRBV21-1 to TRBJ2-1; the D segment call TRBD2 is taken from the table without a DNA check. TRBV21-1 is noted as a pseudogene. The CDR3 runs to 19 residues. CDR3 loop: CASLQQAIIELIWENEQFF. CDR3 in DNA: TGTGCCAGCCTGCAGCAGGCGATAATAGAGCTCATTTGGGAGAATGAGCAGTTCTTC.

The V call is TRBV9, the J call TRBJ2-5; 8 bases align to TRBD1. CDR3 size: 15 residues. The germline V gene encodes CDR1 SGDLS and CDR2 YYNGEE. J was trimmed by 5 bases and V by 0 bases; bases with no gene match: 6. CDR3 in amino acids: CASSVDNRGWETQYF. In DNA form, the CDR3 reads TGTGCCAGCAGCGTAGATAACAGGGGGTGGGAGACCCAGTACTTC.

The chain combines TRBV4-1 with TRBJ2-1, with 9 bases aligning to TRBD2. J was trimmed by 4 bases and V by 0 bases; bases with no gene match: 10. Germline CDR1 is MGHRA and CDR2 is YSYEKL. The CDR3 is 18 amino acids. In DNA, the CDR3 is TGCGCCAGCAGCCAAGATGGGTTACTAGCGGGTCTTTACAATGAGCAGTTCTTC. The encoded protein is CASSQDGLLAGLYNEQFF.

The V and J genes are TRBV7-8 and TRBJ2-1; 12 nucleotides agree with TRBD2. The CDR3 extends over 18 amino acids. Germline V gives CDR1 SGHVS, CDR2 FQNEAQ. The J segment lost 9 bases and the V segment lost 3 bases, leaving 15 bases of the junction unmatched. This CDR3 is CASSLGLAGAGALAEQFF. The CDR3 DNA reads as TGTGCCAGCAGCTTGGGACTAGCGGGCGCCGGGGCTTTGGCTGAGCAGTTCTTC.

V and J are TRBV21-1 and TRBJ2-1; TRBD2 reflects the table's D call only, with no check against the DNA. TRBV21-1 is recorded as a pseudogene. The CDR3 covers 14 residues. CDR3 nucleotide sequence: TGTGCCAGCCAACTTCCACTGACCTACAATGAGCAGTTCTTC. This encodes CASQLPLTYNEQFF.

The chain has TRBV7-6 and TRBJ1-1; D is perhaps TRBD1 (6 bases). CDR3 length: 13 residues. The V gene's germline CDR1 is SGHVS and CDR2 FNYEAQ. Trimming shortened V by 4 bases and J by 4 bases, and 10 bases separated the two germline ends. The CDR3 loop is CASSYRVSTEAFF. In DNA, the CDR3 is TGTGCCAGCAGCTACAGGGTGAGCACTGAAGCTTTCTTT.

The rearrangement joins TRBV19 to TRBJ1-2; perhaps TRBD1 as D (5 bases). Germline values: CDR1 LNHDA, CDR2 SQIVND (reference sequence). The V end was cut by 9 bases, the J end by 3 bases, with 14 bases between. The CDR3 covers 13 residues. CDR3 amino acids: CARSEGVYYGYTF. The CDR3, as DNA: TGTGCCAGAAGCGAAGGGGTCTACTATGGCTACACCTTC.

CDR3 in DNA: TGTGCCAGCAGCTTCTTCAGTAGGGAGGGAACTGAAGCTTTCTTT. Its translation is CASSFFSREGTEAFF. The chain has TRBV7-9 and TRBJ1-1; D gene unclear. This CDR3 comprises 15 residues. CDR1 and CDR2 (germline): SEHNR, FQNEAQ (reference sequence). V was trimmed by 3 bases and J by 5 bases, leaving 16 bases between them.

This clone occurred many times. This chain links TRBV5-6 with TRBJ1-1; possibly TRBD1 for D (6 bases). Trimming left V 4 bases short and J 6 bases short, with 19 bases between. In germline, CDR1 is SGHDT, CDR2 YYEEEE. CDR3 length: 15 amino acids. The CDR3, as DNA: TGTGCCAGCAGCCCCGATACAGGGACCCGGGCTGAAGCTTTCTTT. Its translation: CASSPDTGTRAEAFF. Using reference TRBV5-6 and TRBJ1-1 for the parts outside the CDR3, the full variable domain is DAGVTQSPTHLIKTRGQQVTLRCSPKSGHDTVSWYQQALGQGPQFIFQYYEEEERQRGNFPDRFSGHQFPNYSSELNVNALLLGDSALYLCASSPDTGTRAEAFFGQGTRLTVV.

This chain joins TRBV28 and TRBJ2-1; the D is unclear. The CDR3 length is 14 residues. V lost 5 bases, J lost 6 bases, and 14 bases lay in between. The germline gives CDR1 MDHEN, CDR2 SYDVKM. CDR3 sequence (DNA): TGTGCCAGCAGTGTCCAGAGGTTAGGCAATGAGCAGTTCTTC. Translating gives CASSVQRLGNEQFF. The full variable domain, completed using reference TRBV28 and TRBJ2-1, is DVKVTQSSRYLVKRTGEKVFLECVQDMDHENMFWYRQDPGLGLRLIYFSYDVKMKEKGDIPEGYSVSREKKERFSLILESASTNQTSMYLCASSVQRLGNEQFFGPGTRLTVL.

The chain joins TRBV11-2 to TRBJ2-3, with a tentative D call TRBD2 (5 bases). The V end was cut by 6 bases, the J end by 5 bases, with 21 bases between. Germline V gene lookup returns CDR1 SGHAT and CDR2 FQNNGV. CDR3 size: 16 residues. CDR3: CASSRRVAGELDTQYF. Here the CDR3 DNA reads TGTGCCAGCAGTCGCAGAGTTGCGGGTGAACTAGATACGCAGTATTTT.